These T cell receptor beta chains were read from a single sample in a study of metastatic and nonmetastatic thyroid tumors. MiXCR was used by TCRdb to re-call the PCR reads. The table lists about 15,000 clones, approximately 23% of them singletons. The source material was tumor tissue. The receptors here all came from a female donor with papillary thyroid cancer or a benign thyroid nodule (not recorded which). Some clones in this sample may be carry-over from other donors' samples. Both conserved end residues are part of each CDR3. A D gene is named only where the DNA matches it firmly. The listing skips clone size in some rows; elsewhere it reads once, few, many or a size class.

>NA|NA|TRBV7-2|TRBJ1-3
CASSLSLHSGNTIYF
TGCGCCAGCAGCTTATCCTTACACTCTGGAAACACCATATATTTT
>NA|medium-sized|TRBV25-1|TRBJ1-1
CASSAYSSEAFF
TGTGCCAGCAGTGCCTACTCCTCTGAAGCTTTCTTT
>TRBD1|many|TRBV9|TRBJ1-1
CASSVARDRVAEAFF
TGTGCCAGCAGCGTAGCTCGAGACAGGGTGGCTGAAGCTTTCTTT
>TRBD1|many|TRBV6-1|TRBJ2-1
CASSPGQGYNEQFF
TGTGCCAGCAGTCCCGGACAGGGTTACAATGAGCAGTTCTTC
>TRBD2|few|TRBV2|TRBJ2-3
CASSDPAGGLDTQYF
TGTGCCAGCAGTGACCCAGCGGGAGGGCTGGATACGCAGTATTTT
>NA|few|TRBV6-2/TRBV6-3|TRBJ1-5
CASSFTPGLLLPQHF
TGTGCCAGCAGTTTCACTCCAGGGTTATTATTGCCCCAGCATTTT
>TRBD2|many|TRBV6-1|TRBJ2-1
CASSEVVLAGKNEQFF
TGTGCCAGCAGTGAAGTAGTTCTAGCGGGTAAGAATGAGCAGTTCTTC
>NA|NA|TRBV6-1|TRBJ1-2
CASSDSYQGSYTF
TGTGCCAGCAGTGACTCTTACCAGGGAAGCTACACCTTC
>NA|NA|TRBV28|TRBJ1-1
CASSFASLQLGTEAFF
TGTGCCAGCAGTTTCGCATCCCTACAACTGGGAACTGAAGCTTTCTTT
>NA|medium-sized|TRBV24-1|TRBJ2-1
CATSEPRTAYNEQFF
TGTGCCACCAGTGAACCAAGGACAGCCTACAATGAGCAGTTCTTC
>NA|few|TRBV6-2/TRBV6-3|TRBJ2-7
CASSYSGSGYEQYF
TGTGCCAGCAGTTACTCTGGTTCTGGCTACGAGCAGTACTTC
>NA|few|TRBV6-1|TRBJ2-7
CASISRGNGEQYF
TGTGCCAGCATCTCCAGGGGAAACGGGGAGCAGTACTTC
>TRBD2|NA|TRBV15|TRBJ2-5
CPTSTVTSGRVTQYF
TGTCCCACCAGCACCGTGACTAGCGGGAGGGTCACCCAGTACTTC
>NA|few|TRBV27|TRBJ1-2
CASRVRANYGYTF
TGTGCCAGCAGGGTCAGAGCTAACTATGGCTACACCTTC
>NA|NA|TRBV29-1|TRBJ2-7
CSVEARGRGLYEQYF
TGCAGCGTTGAAGCTCGCGGGCGTGGGCTCTACGAGCAGTACTTC
>NA|few|TRBV28|TRBJ2-6
CASSLSYRAGANVLTF
TGTGCCAGCAGTCTAAGCTACAGGGCTGGGGCCAACGTCCTGACTTTC
>TRBD2|medium-sized|TRBV28|TRBJ2-7
CASRQAGASYEQYF
TGTGCCAGCAGGCAAGCGGGAGCCTCCTACGAGCAGTACTTC
>NA|medium-sized|TRBV20-1|TRBJ2-7
CSARDLGGVLTYEQYF
TGCAGTGCTAGAGATCTGGGGGGAGTGCTTACCTACGAGCAGTACTTC
>NA|few|TRBV27|TRBJ2-7
CASSLRGDYEQYF
TGTGCCAGCAGTTTAAGGGGAGACTACGAGCAGTACTTC
>NA|few|TRBV12-3/TRBV12-4|TRBJ1-2
CASTSDSSLGTYTF
TGTGCCAGCACCTCAGACTCGAGCCTGGGTACCTACACCTTC
>NA|NA|TRBV27|TRBJ2-7
CASSLRNSYEQYF
TGTGCCAGCAGTTTACGGAACAGCTACGAGCAGTACTTC
>TRBD1|many|TRBV6-1|TRBJ1-3
CASMGQGVTGNTIYF
TGTGCCAGCATGGGACAGGGGGTAACTGGAAACACCATATATTTT
>NA|many|TRBV20-1|TRBJ1-5
CSARHSNQPQHF
TGCAGTGCTAGACATTCCAATCAGCCCCAGCATTTT
>NA|many|TRBV14|TRBJ2-6
CASSFAANVLTF
TGTGCCAGCAGCTTCGCCGCTAACGTCCTGACTTTC
>NA|many|TRBV5-4|TRBJ2-7
CASSPGPTSYEQYF
TGTGCCAGCAGCCCGGGACCCACCTCCTACGAGCAGTACTTC
>NA|NA|TRBV5-1|TRBJ1-6
CASSTTGSSYNSPLHF
TGCGCCAGCAGCACTACGGGTAGTTCCTATAATTCACCCCTCCACTTT
>NA|many|TRBV9|TRBJ1-4
CASSVGTNEKLFF
TGTGCCAGCAGCGTCGGCACTAATGAAAAACTGTTTTTT
>NA|many|TRBV14|TRBJ1-1
CASSQWQNTEAFF
TGTGCCAGCAGCCAATGGCAGAACACTGAAGCTTTCTTT
>NA|NA|TRBV4-1|TRBJ2-7
CASGQARSSGYEQYF
TGCGCCAGCGGACAAGCCAGGAGCAGCGGCTACGAGCAGTACTTC
>TRBD2|NA|TRBV4-1|TRBJ2-1
CASRLALAGGVNKQFF
TGCGCCAGCAGGTTGGCCCTAGCGGGGGGGGTCAATAAGCAGTTCTTC
>NA|many|TRBV28|TRBJ2-7
CASSSPGERRSHEQYF
TGTGCCAGCAGTTCGCCAGGGGAAAGAAGGAGCCACGAGCAGTACTTC
>TRBD2|medium-sized|TRBV5-1|TRBJ2-7
CASSLGTSGRGHEQYF
TGCGCCAGCAGCTTGGGTACTAGCGGGAGGGGCCACGAGCAGTACTTC
>NA|medium-sized|TRBV11-2|TRBJ2-1
CASITGGGQYNEQFF
TGTGCCAGCATTACAGGGGGGGGACAATACAATGAGCAGTTCTTC
>TRBD2|many|TRBV27|TRBJ2-7
CASSRTSSAYEQYF
TGTGCCAGCAGTAGGACTAGCAGTGCCTACGAGCAGTACTTC
>NA|NA|TRBV5-6|TRBJ1-2
CASSLPGRCHTF
TGTGCCAGCAGCTTGCCGGGACGTTGCCACACCTTC
>TRBD1|NA|TRBV6-2/TRBV6-3|TRBJ2-7
CASSYSVTGMVGLPYEQYF
TGTGCCAGCAGTTACTCCGTGACAGGGATGGTTGGGTTGCCCTACGAGCAGTACTTC
>TRBD1|many|TRBV5-1|TRBJ2-7
CASSLDPDRDPYF
TGCGCCAGCAGCTTGGATCCCGACAGGGATCCGTACTTC
>TRBD1|few|TRBV6-1|TRBJ2-7
CASSRRTGSYEQYF
TGTGCCAGCAGCCGCCGGACAGGGTCTTACGAGCAGTACTTC
>NA|many|TRBV20-1|TRBJ2-2
CSALRSTGAGELFF
TGCAGTGCACTCCGGTCGACTGGGGCCGGGGAGCTGTTTTTT
>TRBD1|NA|TRBV24-1|TRBJ1-2
CATRAGDGQDNNYGYTF
TGTGCCACCCGTGCGGGAGACGGACAGGATAATAACTATGGCTACACCTTC
>NA|many|TRBV7-8|TRBJ2-1
CASSLAGHEQFF
TGTGCCAGCAGCTTAGCGGGGCATGAGCAGTTCTTC
>TRBD1|NA|TRBV28|TRBJ2-1
CASGGQGDIHEQFF
TGTGCCAGCGGGGGACAGGGGGATATCCATGAGCAGTTCTTC
>TRBD2|NA|TRBV9|TRBJ2-3
CASSVWEGTDTQYF
TGTGCCAGCAGCGTATGGGAGGGGACAGATACGCAGTATTTT
>NA|many|TRBV25-1|TRBJ2-1
CASSGKVRDNEQFF
TGTGCCAGCAGTGGGAAGGTGAGGGACAATGAGCAGTTCTTC
>NA|NA|TRBV6-2/TRBV6-3|TRBJ2-7
CASSSRRGSGMFVHEQYF
TGTGCCAGCAGCTCCCGGCGGGGATCGGGTATGTTCGTCCACGAGCAGTACTTC
>TRBD2|NA|TRBV20-1|TRBJ2-7
CSATSGGVFYEQYF
TGCAGTGCTACTAGCGGGGGGGTTTTCTACGAGCAGTACTTC
>TRBD2|NA|TRBV11-2|TRBJ2-3
CASSLVLAGASTDTQYF
TGTGCCAGCAGCTTAGTACTAGCGGGAGCTAGCACAGATACGCAGTATTTT